This is a list of T cell receptor beta chains from one sample in a study of cytomegalovirus exposure and HLA in healthy donors. This table comes from immunoSEQ multiplex PCR, and its TCRdb copy is limited to in-frame clones, with some not included. The table records 200,000 to 250,000 clones, about three quarters of them present only once. The material sequenced was PBMCs. These receptor sequences come from a woman aged 60-70 years in good health and CMV-seropositive. The conserved cysteine and the conserved F or W are not part of the CDR3 here. Each record gives: V gene, CDR3 length, CDR3 protein.

v_call: TRBV28
cdr3_length: 11
cdr3_aa: ASSFEGARGYT

v_call: TRBV19
cdr3_length: 12
cdr3_aa: ASSPAEQGTGQF

v_call: TRBV7-2
cdr3_length: 13
cdr3_aa: ASSLEIAGKDTQY

v_call: TRBV5-1
cdr3_length: 11
cdr3_aa: ASSLDTDGELF

v_call: TRBV7-9
cdr3_length: 12
cdr3_aa: ASSYTGSSYEQY

v_call: TRBV9
cdr3_length: 10
cdr3_aa: ASSVGRYEQF

v_call: TRBV9
cdr3_length: 12
cdr3_aa: ASSVGLSQETQY

v_call: TRBV6-1
cdr3_length: 13
cdr3_aa: ASRPGQGASYEQY

v_call: TRBV7-3
cdr3_length: 11
cdr3_aa: ASSFGPNTEAF

v_call: TRBV30
cdr3_length: 13
cdr3_aa: AWTKSPRVWGGYT

v_call: TRBV19
cdr3_length: 12
cdr3_aa: ASSPTGTNQPQH

v_call: TRBV19
cdr3_length: 11
cdr3_aa: ASSIDRRYGYT

v_call: TRBV6-5
cdr3_length: 14
cdr3_aa: ASSYAGTGKKTEAF

v_call: TRBV7-2
cdr3_length: 13
cdr3_aa: ASSFQAGVRETQY

v_call: TRBV5-1
cdr3_length: 12
cdr3_aa: ASSFQATNTEAF

v_call: TRBV28
cdr3_length: 13
cdr3_aa: ASSSPSGRTDTQY

v_call: TRBV27
cdr3_length: 15
cdr3_aa: ASSSTLGTGVNEKLF

v_call: TRBV15
cdr3_length: 13
cdr3_aa: ATSRDRGFPYGYT

v_call: TRBV7-3
cdr3_length: 14
cdr3_aa: ASSPMTGGATDTQY

v_call: TRBV30
cdr3_length: 11
cdr3_aa: AWSDRLGAEAF

v_call: TRBV10-1
cdr3_length: 12
cdr3_aa: ASSEVDSQMKQF

v_call: TRBV5-8
cdr3_length: 13
cdr3_aa: ASSFRDSQGYEQY

v_call: TRBV7-9
cdr3_length: 9
cdr3_aa: SSSTFAAQY

v_call: TRBV7-8
cdr3_length: 16
cdr3_aa: ASSRTGTGGFSGNTIY

v_call: TRBV19
cdr3_length: 14
cdr3_aa: ASSSEQGFSNQPQH

v_call: TRBV25-1
cdr3_length: 10
cdr3_aa: ASSEREEGYT

v_call: TRBV4-1
cdr3_length: 20
cdr3_aa: ASSQEGADRGVLVANTGELF

v_call: TRBV7-9
cdr3_length: 14
cdr3_aa: ASSGPVLALHEKLF